Detailed here is one T cell receptor beta chain. As yet, its antigen is unknown. The data were obtained in a study of blood T cells in healthy people across ages. Findings and limits, study-wide: Investigators treated diversity estimates from one million T cells as underestimates. Long-lived donors carried more naive CD4+ cells and greater diversity than aged donors.

Primers used in a second PCR of about 7 to 12 cycles were a sample-barcoded 5' primer and a J-beta primer mix. Tagging of each cDNA molecule was performed by a template-switch adaptor with 12 random nucleotides. TCRdb analysed the 5' RACE reads with MiXCR anew, one entry per CDR3 protein. This sample yields 2 million or so distinct CDR3 sequences, of which around half are seen a single time; roughly 2% belongs to the top ten. V lost 4 bases to trimming and J lost 5 bases, with 21 bases between them. Germline values: CDR1 MNHEY, CDR2 SVGEGT. The CDR3 is 17 residues long. The clonotype comes from a woman between 35 and 50 years old in good health. This sequence joins TRBV6-2 or TRBV6-3 and TRBJ2-1, with a possible D match to TRBD2 (7 bases). Sequencing was done on a sample of blood. The CDR3 spells CASSSGWPGGDNNEQFF. CDR3 bases: TGTGCCAGCAGTTCAGGGTGGCCGGGGGGCGATAACAATGAGCAGTTCTTC.